The source of this T cell receptor (beta chain) is a study of blood T cells in healthy people across ages. For the study at large: In model experiments, template switching was able to capture about one barcoded beta molecule for every two T cells that were present. Study findings and constraints: Higher naive T cell percentage went strongly together with higher TCR beta diversity.

Together with a sample-barcoded 5' primer, a J-beta primer mix was included in a second PCR lasting about 6 to 11 cycles. Each of the samples gave a minimum of 2.5 million paired-end reads that contained CDR3. TCRdb called the 5' RACE reads again in MiXCR, with one record for every CDR3 protein. The sample has roughly 1.7 million distinct CDR3 sequences; roughly a third are singletons. Per germline, CDR1 MNHNS and CDR2 SASEGT. The CDR3 totals 15 residues. Trimming at V came to 6 bases and at J to 13 bases, leaving 14 bases not matched to a gene. Total RNA was isolated from each sample in quantities of at least 5.5 micrograms. This clonotype was counted only a few times. Its specificity is unknown.

The genes are TRBV6-1 and TRBJ1-6; 8 positions agree with TRBD1. The source material was blood. The origin of this receptor is a woman in her 30s in good health. CDR3 residues: CASSQQTGAPGPLHF. In nucleotides, the CDR3 is TGTGCCAGCAGCCAGCAGACAGGGGCCCCAGGGCCCCTCCACTTT.